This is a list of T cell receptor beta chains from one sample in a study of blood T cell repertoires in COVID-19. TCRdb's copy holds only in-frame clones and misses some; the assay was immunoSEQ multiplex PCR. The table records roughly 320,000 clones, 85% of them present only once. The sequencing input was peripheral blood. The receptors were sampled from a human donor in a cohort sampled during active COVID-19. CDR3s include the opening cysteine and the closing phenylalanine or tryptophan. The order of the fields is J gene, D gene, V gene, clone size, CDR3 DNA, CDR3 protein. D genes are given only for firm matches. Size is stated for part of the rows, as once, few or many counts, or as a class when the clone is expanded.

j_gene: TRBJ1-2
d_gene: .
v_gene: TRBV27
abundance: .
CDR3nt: TGTGCCAGCAAGACAGGCACCTATGGCTACACCTTC
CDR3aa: CASKTGTYGYTF

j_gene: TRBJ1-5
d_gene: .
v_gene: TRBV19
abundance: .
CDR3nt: TGTGCCAGTAGTCTTAGCGGGGGCCTTAGACCGAATCAGCCCCAGCATTTT
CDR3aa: CASSLSGGLRPNQPQHF

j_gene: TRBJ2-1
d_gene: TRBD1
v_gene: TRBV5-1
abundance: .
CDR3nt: TGCGCCAGCAGCCCGGGACAGCACAATGAGCAGTTCTTC
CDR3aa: CASSPGQHNEQFF

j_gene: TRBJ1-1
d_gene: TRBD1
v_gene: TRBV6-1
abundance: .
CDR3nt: TGTGCCAGCAGTGAAGGAGGTATCAGGGGGGCTTTCTTT
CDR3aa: CASSEGGIRGAFF

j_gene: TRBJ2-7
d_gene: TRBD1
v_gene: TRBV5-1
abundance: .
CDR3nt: TGCGCCAGCAGCCCCTTGGACAGGGGCTACGAGCAGTACTTC
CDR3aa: CASSPLDRGYEQYF

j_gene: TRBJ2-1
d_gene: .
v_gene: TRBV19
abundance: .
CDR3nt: TGTGCCAGTAGGCAGGGAATCTCCTACAATGAGCAGTTCTTC
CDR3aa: CASRQGISYNEQFF

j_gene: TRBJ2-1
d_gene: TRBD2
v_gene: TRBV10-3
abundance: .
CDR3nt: TGTGCCATCAGTGGAAGTAGCGGGGGGAGCTCCTACAATGAGCAGTTCTTC
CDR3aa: CAISGSSGGSSYNEQFF

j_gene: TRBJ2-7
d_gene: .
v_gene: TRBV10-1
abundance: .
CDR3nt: TGCGCCAGCAGCCCGGGACACTCCTACGAGCAGTACTTC
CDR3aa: CASSPGHSYEQYF

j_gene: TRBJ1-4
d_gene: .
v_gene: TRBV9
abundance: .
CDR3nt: TGTGCCAGCAGCGCGACAGGTACTAATGAAAAACTGTTTTTT
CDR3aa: CASSATGTNEKLFF

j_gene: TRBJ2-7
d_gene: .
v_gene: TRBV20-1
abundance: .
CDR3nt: TGCAGTGCTAGTCGGCAGGGGCCCTCCTACGAGCAGTACTTC
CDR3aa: CSASRQGPSYEQYF

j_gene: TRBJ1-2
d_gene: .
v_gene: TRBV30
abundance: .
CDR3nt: TGTGCCTGGAGTTCGAACTATGGCTACACCTTC
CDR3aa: CAWSSNYGYTF

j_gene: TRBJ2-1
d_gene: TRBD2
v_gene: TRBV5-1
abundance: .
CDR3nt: TGCGCCAGCAGCTTTGGGACTAGCGGGAGATACTCCTACAATGAGCAGTTCTTC
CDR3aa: CASSFGTSGRYSYNEQFF

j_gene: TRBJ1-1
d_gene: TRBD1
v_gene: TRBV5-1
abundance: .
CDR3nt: TGCGCCAGCAGCTTGGGGGCAGGGGGCACTGAAGCTTTCTTT
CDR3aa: CASSLGAGGTEAFF

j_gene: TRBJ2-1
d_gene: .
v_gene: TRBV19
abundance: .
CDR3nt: TGTGCCAGTAGTATACGCGATTACAATGAGCAGTTCTTC
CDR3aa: CASSIRDYNEQFF

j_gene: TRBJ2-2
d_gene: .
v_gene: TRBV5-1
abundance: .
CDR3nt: TGCGCCAGCAGCTTACCAGGGGCTAACACCGGGGAGCTGTTTTTT
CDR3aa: CASSLPGANTGELFF

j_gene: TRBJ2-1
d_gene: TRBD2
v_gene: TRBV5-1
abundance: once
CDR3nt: TGCGCCAGCAGCTTGCCTAGCGGGGTGGATGAGCAGTTCTTC
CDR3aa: CASSLPSGVDEQFF

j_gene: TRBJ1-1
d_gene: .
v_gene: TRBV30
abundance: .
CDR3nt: TGTGCCTGGACCGAGTACAGGAACACTGAAGCTTTCTTT
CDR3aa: CAWTEYRNTEAFF

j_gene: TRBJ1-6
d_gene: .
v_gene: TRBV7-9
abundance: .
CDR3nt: TGTGCCAGCAGTCCACAGGGACCTCGGTCACCCCTCCACTTT
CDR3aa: CASSPQGPRSPLHF

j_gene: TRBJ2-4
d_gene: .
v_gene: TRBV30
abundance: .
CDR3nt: TGTGCCTGGAGTACCAGGACAACCCTAGCCAAAAACATTCAGTACTTC
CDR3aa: CAWSTRTTLAKNIQYF

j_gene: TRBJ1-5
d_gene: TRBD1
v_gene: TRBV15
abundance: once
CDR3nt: TGTGCCACCGACACAGGGGATAGCAATCAGCCCCAGCATTTT
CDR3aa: CATDTGDSNQPQHF

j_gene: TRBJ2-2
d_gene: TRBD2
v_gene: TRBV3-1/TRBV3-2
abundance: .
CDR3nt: TGTGCCAGCAGCCGACTAGCGGGATCGAACACCGGGGAGCTGTTTTTT
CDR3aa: CASSRLAGSNTGELFF

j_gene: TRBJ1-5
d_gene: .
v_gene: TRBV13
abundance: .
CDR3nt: TGTGCCAGCAGCTTAGGCCAACAGGCCCAGCCCCAGCATTTT
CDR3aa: CASSLGQQAQPQHF

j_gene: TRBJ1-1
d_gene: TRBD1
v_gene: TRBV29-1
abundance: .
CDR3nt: TGCAGCGCGCAGACAGGGCTTAACACTGAAGCTTTCTTT
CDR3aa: CSAQTGLNTEAFF

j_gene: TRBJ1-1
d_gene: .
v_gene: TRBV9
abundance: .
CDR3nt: TGTGCCAGCAGCGTAGTCGAGGGGAACACTGAAGCTTTCTTT
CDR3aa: CASSVVEGNTEAFF

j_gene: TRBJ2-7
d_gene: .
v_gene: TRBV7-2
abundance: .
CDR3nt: TGTGCCAGCAGCTTAGCGAACACCTACGAGCAGTACTTC
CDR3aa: CASSLANTYEQYF

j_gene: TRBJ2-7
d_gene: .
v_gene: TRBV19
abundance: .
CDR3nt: TGTGCCAGTAGTAAGGTAGACGGAGCCTACGAGCAGTACTTC
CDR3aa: CASSKVDGAYEQYF

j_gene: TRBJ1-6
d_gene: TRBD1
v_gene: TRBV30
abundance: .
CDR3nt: TGTGCCAGACGGACAGGGTGGAATTCACCCCTCCACTTT
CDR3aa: CARRTGWNSPLHF

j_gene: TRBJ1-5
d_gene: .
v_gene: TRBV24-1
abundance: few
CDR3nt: TGTGCCACCAGTGATCAGGTTAACGGTGGTCAGCCCCAGCATTTT
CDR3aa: CATSDQVNGGQPQHF

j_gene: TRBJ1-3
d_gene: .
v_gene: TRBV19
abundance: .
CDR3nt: TGTGCCAGTAAGAGGACAGCGAAGGAAACTGGAAACACCATATATTTT
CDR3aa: CASKRTAKETGNTIYF

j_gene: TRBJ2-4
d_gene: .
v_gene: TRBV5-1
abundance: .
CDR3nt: TGCGCCAGCAGCCTCGGGACACGCTCCGGGGACAAAAACATTCAGTACTTC
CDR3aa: CASSLGTRSGDKNIQYF

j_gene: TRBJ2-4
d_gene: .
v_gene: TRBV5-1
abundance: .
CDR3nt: TGCGCCAGCAGCCTTTCGGGACAAGTTGAGAACATTCAGTACTTC
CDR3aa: CASSLSGQVENIQYF

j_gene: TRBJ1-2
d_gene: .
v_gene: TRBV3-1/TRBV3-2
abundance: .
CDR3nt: TGTGCCAGCAGCCAAGGACTTCGGGGGGCGACAAACTATGGCTACACCTTC
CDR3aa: CASSQGLRGATNYGYTF

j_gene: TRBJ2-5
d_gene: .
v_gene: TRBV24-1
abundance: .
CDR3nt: TGTGCCACCAGTGATCCTATTACAGGGACGCAAGAGACCCAGTACTTC
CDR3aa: CATSDPITGTQETQYF

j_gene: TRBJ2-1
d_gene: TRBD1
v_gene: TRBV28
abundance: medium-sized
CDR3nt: TGTGCCAGCAGCTCCCCGGGACAGGGGGCGCCAGATGAGCAGTTCTTC
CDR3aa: CASSSPGQGAPDEQFF

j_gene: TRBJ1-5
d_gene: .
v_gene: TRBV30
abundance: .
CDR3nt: TGTGCCTGGAGTAGCGACAGCAATCAGCCCCAGCATTTT
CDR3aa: CAWSSDSNQPQHF

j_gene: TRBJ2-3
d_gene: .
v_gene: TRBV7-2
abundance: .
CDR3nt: TGTGCCAGCAGCCCCCTCCTAGAGGCAGATACGCAGTATTTT
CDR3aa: CASSPLLEADTQYF